These 11 T cell receptor beta chains originate from one sample sequenced in a study of human T cells and chemical hapten exposure. TCRdb independently ran MiXCR on the RACE reads; one entry per CDR3 protein. The sample includes around 42,000 distinct CDR3 sequences, roughly 3.3% of them seen just once. Specified time point: patch test 2, 6 weeks after DPC sensitization. Documented treatment: therapeutic diphenylcyclopropenone sensitization with weekly scalp DPC. The material was whole blood, obtained in connection with sensitization to the hapten diphenylcyclopropenone (DPC). Source of these receptors: a man aged 35-49 years with alopecia areata. Some clones in this sample may be carry-over from other donors' samples.

The table lists this clonotype with many counts. This sequence joins TRBV5-1 and TRBJ1-2; 7 nucleotides line up with TRBD1. Germline CDR1 and CDR2: SGHRS and YFSETQ. J lost 2 bases, V lost 3 bases, and 4 bases had no gene match. This CDR3 has 14 residues. For the CDR3, the DNA is TGCGCCAGCAGCTCCACAGGGGAGAACTATGGCTACACCTTC. It codes for CASSSTGENYGYTF. Combining the CDR3 with reference TRBV5-1 and TRBJ1-2 gives the whole variable domain KAGVTQTPRYLIKTRGQQVTLSCSPISGHRSVSWYQQTPGQGLQFLFEYFSETQRNKGNFPGRFSGRQFSNSRSEMNVSTLELGDSALYLCASSSTGENYGYTFGSGTRLTVV.

The table lists this clonotype with many counts. This sequence joins TRBV27 and TRBJ2-1, with a weak D call TRBD2 (5 bases). The germline V gene has CDR1 MNHEY and CDR2 SMNVEV (reference sequence). CDR3 length equals 15 residues. The V end was cut by 0 bases, the J end by 5 bases, with 11 bases between. In DNA form, the CDR3 reads TGTGCCAGCAGTTTATCGATAAGCGGAAACAATGAGCAGTTCTTC. Its protein is CASSLSISGNNEQFF.

This clonotype has a count of ten or more. The chain uses TRBV10-3 and TRBJ2-7, with D possibly TRBD1 on 6 matching bases. CDR3 size: 12 residues. V lost 10 bases to trimming and J lost 6 bases, with 16 bases between them. The germline CDR1 and CDR2 sequences are ENHRY and SYGVKD. In DNA form, the CDR3 reads TGTGCCACCGGGACACCTACCGCCGAGCAGTACTTC. This translates into CATGTPTAEQYF.

This clonotype was recorded at least ten times. The chain employs TRBV30 and TRBJ1-2; the D is unclear. V was clipped by 0 bases and J by 5 bases, with 7 bases between them. This CDR3 has 12 residues. Germline values: CDR1 GTSNPN, CDR2 SVGIG (reference sequence). CDR3 sequence (DNA): TGTGCCTGGAGTGTACAAGGTTATGGCTACACCTTC. It is translated as CAWSVQGYGYTF.

The sample holds many counts of this clonotype. V gene TRBV12-3 or TRBV12-4 combines with J gene TRBJ2-3, with TRBD2 matching over 16 bases. The V gene end was trimmed by 9 bases and the J gene end by 2 bases; junction bases not matched to a gene: 8. The CDR3 contains 17 residues. The CDR3, as DNA: TGTGCCAGTGTCCCGGGACTAGCGGGAGGGTTCACAGATACGCAGTATTTT. This encodes CASVPGLAGGFTDTQYF.

This clonotype was seen ten or more times. The rearrangement uses TRBV12-3 or TRBV12-4 and TRBJ2-5; D uncertain. The CDR3 extends over 17 amino acids. V was trimmed by 0 bases and J by 4 bases, leaving 18 bases between them. CDR3: CASSLAPMGISRETQYF. CDR3 bases: TGTGCCAGCAGTTTAGCCCCGATGGGGATTTCTCGAGAGACCCAGTACTTC.

The chain links TRBV4-2 to TRBJ1-5; the D is unclear. Germline V lookup: CDR1 LGHNA, CDR2 YNFKEQ. With 3 bases removed from V and 5 bases from J, the gap between germline ends came to 11 bases. The CDR3 runs 14 residues. This chain's CDR3 is CASSHGRSDQPQHF. The CDR3 region has the DNA TGTGCCAGCAGCCATGGACGGAGCGATCAGCCCCAGCATTTT.

In this sample, this clonotype turned up many times. In nucleotides, the CDR3 is TGTGCCATCAGTGAGCTAAGGACAGGGATCTACGAGCAGTACTTC. The encoded protein is CAISELRTGIYEQYF. This rearrangement joins TRBV10-3 to TRBJ2-7; 8 nucleotides agree with TRBD1. The CDR3 extends over 15 amino acids. The V and J ends lost 2 bases and 3 bases, in that order; junction bases with no gene match: 6. Germline loops: CDR1 ENHRY, CDR2 SYGVKD.

This clonotype has at least ten counts. The rearrangement links TRBV5-1 to TRBJ1-4; D uncertain. CDR3 length: 18 residues. Trimming cost V 0 bases and J 8 bases, with 23 bases left between them. Per germline, CDR1 SGHRS and CDR2 YFSETQ. The DNA for the CDR3 is TGCGCCAGCAGCTTGGCGGCAGGTCTCAAGCGGGGTCGAGAAAAACTGTTTTTT. It encodes CASSLAAGLKRGREKLFF. The full variable domain, its missing parts supplied by reference TRBV5-1 and TRBJ1-4, is KAGVTQTPRYLIKTRGQQVTLSCSPISGHRSVSWYQQTPGQGLQFLFEYFSETQRNKGNFPGRFSGRQFSNSRSEMNVSTLELGDSALYLCASSLAAGLKRGREKLFFGSGTQLSVL.

This clonotype was counted at least ten times. CDR3 sequence: CATSRASGGESPLHF. The CDR3, as DNA: TGTGCCACCAGCAGAGCCTCCGGGGGAGAGTCACCCCTCCACTTT. The chain employs TRBV15 and TRBJ1-6; a possible D gene is TRBD1 (5 bases). Germline CDR1 is LNHNV and CDR2 is YYDKDF (reference sequence). This CDR3 is 15 amino acids long. Trimming took off 1 base at V and 10 bases at J, with 14 bases between the two ends.

This clonotype was seen many times. The rearrangement joins TRBV7-2 to TRBJ2-5; 7 nucleotides match TRBD1. This CDR3 is 17 amino acids long. Germline V CDR1 and CDR2: SGHTA, FQGNSA. Trimming at V came to 6 bases and at J to 2 bases, leaving 15 bases not matched to a gene. This CDR3 reads CASRSTPGQAIQETQYF. The CDR3 DNA is TGTGCCAGCAGATCTACCCCTGGACAGGCGATTCAAGAGACCCAGTACTTC.